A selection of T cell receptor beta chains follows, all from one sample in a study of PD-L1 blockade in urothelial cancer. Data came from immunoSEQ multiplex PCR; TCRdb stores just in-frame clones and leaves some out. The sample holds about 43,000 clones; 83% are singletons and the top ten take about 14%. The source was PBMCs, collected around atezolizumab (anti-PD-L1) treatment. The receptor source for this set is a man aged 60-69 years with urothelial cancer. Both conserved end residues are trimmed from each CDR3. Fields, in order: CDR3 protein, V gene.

CDR3aa: ASSFLGGDDKGSQY
v_gene: TRBV5-4

CDR3aa: ASSLSLQGQGDNEQF
v_gene: TRBV7-8

CDR3aa: ATSRDRQVTYEQY
v_gene: TRBV15

CDR3aa: ASSLVAGNTDTQY
v_gene: TRBV27

CDR3aa: ASSVTGFYYGYT
v_gene: TRBV28

CDR3aa: ASGKGLTGQETQY
v_gene: TRBV12-5

CDR3aa: ASSSGQDTQY
v_gene: TRBV5-1

CDR3aa: ASSAQGLPNTGELF
v_gene: TRBV2

CDR3aa: ASRQGSYNEQF
v_gene: TRBV25-1

CDR3aa: ATRPGGVDYEKLF
v_gene: TRBV6-1

CDR3aa: ASSLLAGITGELF
v_gene: TRBV5-6

CDR3aa: ASSYGYSRTYNEQF
v_gene: TRBV6-5

CDR3aa: VCKHEAAYEQY
v_gene: TRBV6-8

CDR3aa: ASSIPGQSYGYT
v_gene: TRBV19

CDR3aa: ASSLSHRDDEQF
v_gene: TRBV28

CDR3aa: ASSWDSYNEQF
v_gene: TRBV7-3

CDR3aa: ASSPGGDTQY
v_gene: TRBV2

CDR3aa: ASSLSPGMMGPQH
v_gene: TRBV5-1

CDR3aa: ASSPDRSGGELF
v_gene: TRBV27

CDR3aa: ASSKVPGPEAF
v_gene: TRBV21-1

CDR3aa: ASSQGLSGGVSEQY
v_gene: TRBV4-2

CDR3aa: ASSLDTGTGF
v_gene: TRBV5-1

CDR3aa: ASSFVTGNTIY
v_gene: TRBV11-2

CDR3aa: ASSLDRGLNEKLF
v_gene: TRBV5-1

CDR3aa: ASSYSAGNTEAF
v_gene: TRBV6-5

CDR3aa: ASSELSGGNEQY
v_gene: TRBV2

CDR3aa: AWALGPENTEAF
v_gene: TRBV30

CDR3aa: ASSFHRENSPLH
v_gene: TRBV28

CDR3aa: ASSLTHGNTIY
v_gene: TRBV7-9